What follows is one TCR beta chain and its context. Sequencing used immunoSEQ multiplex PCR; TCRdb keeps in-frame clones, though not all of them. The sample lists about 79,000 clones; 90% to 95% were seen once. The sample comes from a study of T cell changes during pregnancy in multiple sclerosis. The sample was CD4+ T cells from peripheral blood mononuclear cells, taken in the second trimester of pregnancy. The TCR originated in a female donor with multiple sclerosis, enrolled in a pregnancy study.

CDR3 DNA sequence: TGTGCCAGCAGCTTCGACAGGAACTCCTACGAGCAGTACTTC. This gives the protein CASSFDRNSYEQYF. The genes are TRBV7-8 and TRBJ2-7, with D possibly being TRBD1 (6 bases). Germline CDR1 and CDR2: SGHVS and FQNEAQ. The CDR3 is made up of 14 amino acids. V lost 3 bases and J lost 0, with 9 bases in between.